The 7 T cell receptor beta chains presented below share a single source sample, sequenced in a study of T cells in Graves' hyperthyroidism and ophthalmopathy. Authors of the study amplified TCR beta CDR3 regions from RNA transcripts. Primed by the HTBI set, a first-round RT-PCR was run on the TCR CDR3. MiXCR was run by TCRdb on the multiplex PCR reads, yielding one entry per CDR3 protein. This table holds around 350,000 distinct CDR3 sequences, approximately 20% found once. What was sequenced was blood. These TCRs come from a woman aged 18 to 35 with Graves' hyperthyroidism.

This clonotype was counted ten times or more. The J gene is TRBJ1-1, the V gene TRBV13; D not certain. Trimming took off 5 bases at V and 11 bases at J, with 12 bases between the two ends. This CDR3 is 11 amino acids long. The germline CDR1 and CDR2 sequences are PRHDT and FYEKMQ (reference sequence). CDR3 nucleotide sequence: TGTGCCAGCAGCCAACGGGGTAAGGCTTTCTTT. It is translated as CASSQRGKAFF.

This clonotype was detected ten times or more. The gene calls are TRBV6-1 and TRBJ2-5, with TRBD1 identical over 7 bases. CDR1 is MNHNS, CDR2 SASEGT, per germline. The CDR3 loop spans 17 amino acids. The trim removed 6 bases at V and 4 bases at J, leaving 17 bases unmatched. CDR3 amino acids: CASSDDRTGVNPETQYF. For the CDR3, the DNA is TGTGCCAGCAGCGACGACCGGACAGGAGTTAACCCAGAGACCCAGTACTTC.

This chain connects TRBV10-2 to TRBJ2-6, with D perhaps TRBD2 (6 bases). The CDR3 loop spans 13 amino acids. Germline V gene sequence: CDR1 WSHSY, CDR2 SAAADI. V was trimmed by 8 bases and J by 4 bases, leaving 9 bases between them. The CDR3 region has the DNA TGCGCCAGCGGGGGGAGGGGGGCCAACGTCCTGACTTTC. Protein sequence: CASGGRGANVLTF.

This chain joins TRBV11-2 and TRBJ2-7; 8 bases align to TRBD1. The CDR3 runs to 16 residues. Germline V gives CDR1 SGHAT, CDR2 FQNNGV. Trimming at V came to 5 bases and at J to 2 bases, leaving 11 bases not matched to a gene. CDR3 residues: CASSHRQGRRTYEQYF. The CDR3 DNA reads TGTGCCAGCAGCCACCGACAGGGGCGGAGAACCTACGAGCAGTACTTC.

Note on this clonotype: As the CDR3 is not closed by the conserved phenylalanine or tryptophan, this likely results from a read error. The chain carries TRBV6-1 and TRBJ1-5; TRBD1 agrees at 9 bases. The CDR3 has 15 amino acids. Germline-derived CDR1 and CDR2 are MNHNS and SASEGT. The trim removed 5 bases at V and 1 base at J, leaving 3 bases unmatched. The CDR3 bases are TGTGCCAGCAGTCCGACAGGGGGGAGCAATCAGCCCCAGCATTTA. It translates to CASSPTGGSNQPQHL.

This clonotype occurred many times. The chain combines TRBV2 with TRBJ1-1; D not certain. The V end was cut by 7 bases, the J end by 0 bases, with 6 bases between. Germline CDR1 and CDR2: SNHLY and FYNNEI. There are 12 residues in the CDR3. Written as DNA, the CDR3 is TGTGCCAGCAAGATTATGAACACTGAAGCTTTCTTT. Protein: CASKIMNTEAFF.

This clonotype was seen many times. This rearrangement joins TRBV24-1 to TRBJ2-5; the D is unclear. The CDR3 loop spans 15 amino acids. The germline gives CDR1 KGHDR, CDR2 SFDVKD. V was clipped by 3 bases and J by 0 bases, with 10 bases between them. The CDR3 spells CATSDGPANQETQYF. The CDR3 nucleotides read TGTGCCACCAGTGATGGGCCAGCCAACCAAGAGACCCAGTACTTC.